Below are 10 T cell receptor beta chains sequenced from a single sample in a study of T cells in Graves' hyperthyroidism and ophthalmopathy. Amplification yielded TCR beta CDR3 regions, with RNA transcripts as the source. The HTBI primer set served for first-round RT-PCR of the TCR CDR3. TCRdb redid the calling of the multiplex PCR reads with MiXCR, one entry per CDR3 protein. The sample contains about 400,000 distinct CDR3 sequences, around 14% of which appear only once. The sample comprised blood. Receptors originate from a woman aged 25 to 45 with Graves' hyperthyroidism.

This clonotype was seen ten or more times. The chain is built from TRBV27 and TRBJ2-7; TRBD1 matches at 9 bases. Per germline, CDR1 MNHEY and CDR2 SMNVEV (reference sequence). The length of the CDR3 is 16 residues. J was trimmed by 2 bases and V by 5 bases; bases with no gene match: 10. The CDR3 coding sequence is TGTGCCAGCAGTCCTACATCAGACAGGGGGGCCTACGAGCAGTACTTC. Translating it yields CASSPTSDRGAYEQYF.

This clonotype was picked up a small number of times. This rearrangement joins TRBV30 to TRBJ2-2; the match to TRBD1 covers 8 bases. The junction had 4 bases not matched to a gene; V was cut back by 0 bases and J by 7 bases. The CDR3 spans 14 residues. In germline, CDR1 is GTSNPN, CDR2 SVGIG (reference sequence). For the CDR3, the DNA is TGTGCCTGGAGTGTGGACAGGGAAGGCGGGGAGCTGTTTTTT. Translated: CAWSVDREGGELFF.

This clonotype appeared a few times. The chain links TRBV7-3 to TRBJ2-7, with 14 bases matching TRBD2. The CDR3 covers 15 residues. V trimming: 5 bases; J trimming: 6 bases; junction bases outside the gene matches: 6. Looked up from germline, CDR1 is SGHTA and CDR2 is FQGTGA. The CDR3 nucleotides read TGTGCCAGCAGCCCGGGACTAGCGGGAGCCAGCGAGCAGTACTTC. Translated, it gives CASSPGLAGASEQYF.

This chain connects TRBV5-6 to TRBJ2-5; unclear D gene. This CDR3 has 13 residues. The germline CDR1 and CDR2 sequences are SGHDT and YYEEEE. The V gene lost 2 bases and the J gene lost 4 bases, with 9 bases spanning the gap. The CDR3 is CASSFRERETQYF. Written as DNA, the CDR3 is TGTGCCAGCAGCTTCCGTGAAAGAGAGACCCAGTACTTC.

The V and J genes are TRBV28 and TRBJ2-7; maybe TRBD1 (5 bases). The CDR3 spans 15 residues. CDR1 and CDR2 (germline): MDHEN, SYDVKM. V gave up 3 bases and J gave up 3 bases, with 15 bases separating them. CDR3 DNA: TGTGCCAGCAGTTTTCCATACGGGCAGGGCTACGAGCAGTACTTC. Translation gives CASSFPYGQGYEQYF.

This rearrangement joins TRBV7-9 to TRBJ2-5; no firm D call. This CDR3 is built from 17 residues. V was cut by 1 base and J by 5 bases, with 20 bases left in between. CDR1 is SEHNR, CDR2 FQNEAQ, per germline (reference sequence). CDR3 nucleotide sequence: TGTGCCAGCAGCTTAGGACGGGCTAGGGTGACCGTGGAGACCCAGTACTTC. This translates into CASSLGRARVTVETQYF.

This clonotype was observed at least ten times. The chain employs TRBV30 and TRBJ2-2, with D hard to call. This CDR3 comprises 12 residues. In germline, CDR1 is GTSNPN, CDR2 SVGIG (reference sequence). V lost 5 bases and J 6 bases, leaving 10 bases between the germline ends. CDR3 DNA sequence: TGTGCCTGGGCGATCCGACCCGGGGAGCTGTTTTTT. Translating gives CAWAIRPGELFF.

This clonotype was picked up many times. The chain employs TRBV5-1 and TRBJ2-1; D might be TRBD2 (5 bases). CDR3 length: 15 residues. From germline, CDR1 is SGHRS and CDR2 YFSETQ. V dropped 5 bases and J dropped 6 bases, with 18 bases sitting between them. The chain's CDR3 is CASRSSGRYSNEQFF. DNA of the CDR3: TGCGCCAGCAGGAGTTCGGGAAGATACTCCAATGAGCAGTTCTTC.

V gene TRBV30 combines with J gene TRBJ1-4; weak D call: TRBD1 (5 bases). Per germline, CDR1 GTSNPN and CDR2 SVGIG (reference sequence). Trimming took 0 bases from V and 4 from J, leaving 9 bases between them. The CDR3 is made up of 14 amino acids. CDR3 nucleotides: TGTGCCTGGAGTGTGGGGGGAAGTAATGAAAAACTGTTTTTT. Translation: CAWSVGGSNEKLFF.

This chain joins TRBV2 and TRBJ2-4, with 9 bases matching TRBD2. CDR3 length: 14 residues. CDR1 is SNHLY, CDR2 FYNNEI, per germline. The junction had 6 bases not matched to a gene; V was cut back by 4 bases and J by 8 bases. The CDR3 bases are TGTGCCAGCAGTGGTAGCGGGAGTTGGGACATTCAGTACTTC. It is translated as CASSGSGSWDIQYF.